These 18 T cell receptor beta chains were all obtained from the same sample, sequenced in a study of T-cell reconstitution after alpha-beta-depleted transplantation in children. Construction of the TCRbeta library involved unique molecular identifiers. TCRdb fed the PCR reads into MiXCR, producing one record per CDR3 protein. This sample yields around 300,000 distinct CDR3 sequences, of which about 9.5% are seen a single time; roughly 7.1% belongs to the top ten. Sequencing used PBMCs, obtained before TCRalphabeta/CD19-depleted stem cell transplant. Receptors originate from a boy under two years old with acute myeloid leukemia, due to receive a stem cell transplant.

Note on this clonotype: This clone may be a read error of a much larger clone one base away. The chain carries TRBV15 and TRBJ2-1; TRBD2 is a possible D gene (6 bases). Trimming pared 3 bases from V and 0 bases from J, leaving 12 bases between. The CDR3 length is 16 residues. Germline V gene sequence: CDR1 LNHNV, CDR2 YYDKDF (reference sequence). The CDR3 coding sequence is TGTGCCACCAGCAGCCTAGTGGGAGGCTCCTACAATGAGCAGTTCTTC. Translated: CATSSLVGGSYNEQFF.

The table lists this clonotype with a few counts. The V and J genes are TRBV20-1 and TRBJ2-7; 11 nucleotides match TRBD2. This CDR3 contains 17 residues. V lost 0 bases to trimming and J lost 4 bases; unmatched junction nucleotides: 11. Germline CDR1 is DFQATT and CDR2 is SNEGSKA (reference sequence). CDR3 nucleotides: TGCAGTGCTAGAGATCCACTAGCGGGAGTCAGGGTATACGAGCAGTACTTC. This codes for CSARDPLAGVRVYEQYF.

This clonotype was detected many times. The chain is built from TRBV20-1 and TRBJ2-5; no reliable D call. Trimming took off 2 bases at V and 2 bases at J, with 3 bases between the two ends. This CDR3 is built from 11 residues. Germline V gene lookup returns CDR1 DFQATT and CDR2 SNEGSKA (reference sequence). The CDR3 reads CSARPQETQYF. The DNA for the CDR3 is TGCAGTGCTAGACCTCAAGAGACCCAGTACTTC.

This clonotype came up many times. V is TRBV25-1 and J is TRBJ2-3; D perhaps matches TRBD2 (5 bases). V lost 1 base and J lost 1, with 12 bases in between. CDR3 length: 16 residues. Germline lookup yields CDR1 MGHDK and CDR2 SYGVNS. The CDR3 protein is CASSEWRSKGTDTQYF. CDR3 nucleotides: TGTGCCAGCAGTGAATGGAGGTCGAAGGGCACAGATACGCAGTATTTT.

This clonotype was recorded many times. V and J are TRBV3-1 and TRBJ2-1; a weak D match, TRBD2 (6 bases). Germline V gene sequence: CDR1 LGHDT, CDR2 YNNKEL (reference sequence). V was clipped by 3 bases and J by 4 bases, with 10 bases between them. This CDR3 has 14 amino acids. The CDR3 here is CASSHVSGYNEQFF. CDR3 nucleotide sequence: TGTGCCAGCAGCCACGTTAGCGGTTACAATGAGCAGTTCTTC.

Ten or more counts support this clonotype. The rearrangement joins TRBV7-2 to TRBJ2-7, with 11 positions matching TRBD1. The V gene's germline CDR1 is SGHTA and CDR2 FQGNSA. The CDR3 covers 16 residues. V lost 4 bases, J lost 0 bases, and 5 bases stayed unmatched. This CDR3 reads CASSWGQGGVSYEQYF. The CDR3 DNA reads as TGTGCCAGCAGCTGGGGACAGGGGGGAGTCTCCTACGAGCAGTACTTC.

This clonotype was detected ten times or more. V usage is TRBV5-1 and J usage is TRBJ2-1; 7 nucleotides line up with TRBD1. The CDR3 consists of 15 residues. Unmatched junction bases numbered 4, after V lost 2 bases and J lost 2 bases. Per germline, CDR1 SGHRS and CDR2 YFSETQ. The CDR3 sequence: CASSLPGGPYNEQFF. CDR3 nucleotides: TGCGCCAGCAGCTTACCAGGGGGTCCCTACAATGAGCAGTTCTTC.

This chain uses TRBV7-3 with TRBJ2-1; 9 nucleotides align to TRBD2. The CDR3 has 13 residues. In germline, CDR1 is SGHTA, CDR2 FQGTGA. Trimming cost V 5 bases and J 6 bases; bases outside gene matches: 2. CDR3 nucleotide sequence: TGTGCCAGCAGCCGCGGGGGGGTCAATGAGCAGTTCTTC. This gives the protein CASSRGGVNEQFF.

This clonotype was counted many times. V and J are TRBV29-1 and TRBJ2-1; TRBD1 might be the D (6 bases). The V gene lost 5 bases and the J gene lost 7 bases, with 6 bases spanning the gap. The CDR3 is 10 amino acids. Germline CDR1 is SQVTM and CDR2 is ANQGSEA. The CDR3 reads CSVTGNEQFF. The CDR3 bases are TGCAGCGTTACAGGGAATGAGCAGTTCTTC.

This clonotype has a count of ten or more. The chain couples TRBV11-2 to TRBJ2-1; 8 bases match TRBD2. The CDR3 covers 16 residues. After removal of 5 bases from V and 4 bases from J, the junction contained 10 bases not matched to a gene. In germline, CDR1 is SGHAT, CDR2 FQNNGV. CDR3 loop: CASSKIGTSPYNEQFF. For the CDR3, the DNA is TGTGCCAGCAGCAAGATCGGGACTAGTCCGTACAATGAGCAGTTCTTC.

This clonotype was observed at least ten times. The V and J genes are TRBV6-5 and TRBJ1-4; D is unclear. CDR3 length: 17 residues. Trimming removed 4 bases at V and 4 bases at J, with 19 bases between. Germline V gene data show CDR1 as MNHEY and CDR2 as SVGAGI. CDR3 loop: CASSSGRSEGFNEKLFF. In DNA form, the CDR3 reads TGTGCCAGCAGTTCTGGCCGCTCCGAGGGATTTAATGAAAAACTGTTTTTT.

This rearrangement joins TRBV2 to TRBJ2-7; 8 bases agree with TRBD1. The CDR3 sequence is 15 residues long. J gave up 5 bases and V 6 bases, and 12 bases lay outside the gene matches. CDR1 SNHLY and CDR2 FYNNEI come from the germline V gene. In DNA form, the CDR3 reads TGTGCCAGCAGACTCCGGGACAGGACCTTCAACGAGCAGTACTTC. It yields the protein CASRLRDRTFNEQYF.

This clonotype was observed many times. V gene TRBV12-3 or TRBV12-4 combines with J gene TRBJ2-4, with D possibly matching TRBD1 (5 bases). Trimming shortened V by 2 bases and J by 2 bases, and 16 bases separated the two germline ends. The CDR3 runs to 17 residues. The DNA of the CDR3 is TGTGCCAGCAGTTTATCAGGGTCGGTAAGGACCAAAAACATTCAGTACTTC. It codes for CASSLSGSVRTKNIQYF.

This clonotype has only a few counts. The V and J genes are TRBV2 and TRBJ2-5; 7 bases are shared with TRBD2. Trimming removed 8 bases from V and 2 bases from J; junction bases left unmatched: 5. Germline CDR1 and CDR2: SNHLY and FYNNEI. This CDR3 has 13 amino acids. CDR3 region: CASGALAQETQYF. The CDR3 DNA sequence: TGTGCCAGCGGGGCACTAGCGCAAGAGACCCAGTACTTC.

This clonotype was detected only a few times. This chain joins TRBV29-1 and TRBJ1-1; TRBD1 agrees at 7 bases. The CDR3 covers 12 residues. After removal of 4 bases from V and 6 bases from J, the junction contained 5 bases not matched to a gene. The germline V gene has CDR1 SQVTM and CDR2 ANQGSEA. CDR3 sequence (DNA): TGCAGCGTTGGGAGGACAGGCGCTGAAGCTTTCTTT. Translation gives CSVGRTGAEAFF.

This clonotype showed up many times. CDR3 DNA sequence: TGTGCCAGCACCTTAGGTAGCGGGAGATTTCCCGGGGAGCTGTTTTTT. It encodes CASTLGSGRFPGELFF. This chain connects TRBV12-3 or TRBV12-4 to TRBJ2-2; 9 bases fit TRBD2. The CDR3 is made up of 16 amino acids. V lost 7 bases, J lost 6 bases, and 12 bases stayed unmatched.

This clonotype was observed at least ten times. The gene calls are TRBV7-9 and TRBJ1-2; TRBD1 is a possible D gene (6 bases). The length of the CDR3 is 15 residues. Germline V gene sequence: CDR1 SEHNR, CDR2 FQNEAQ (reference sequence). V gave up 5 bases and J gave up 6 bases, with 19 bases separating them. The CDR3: CASSTSRGPLHGYTF. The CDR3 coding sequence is TGTGCCAGCAGCACATCCAGGGGTCCCTTGCATGGCTACACCTTC.

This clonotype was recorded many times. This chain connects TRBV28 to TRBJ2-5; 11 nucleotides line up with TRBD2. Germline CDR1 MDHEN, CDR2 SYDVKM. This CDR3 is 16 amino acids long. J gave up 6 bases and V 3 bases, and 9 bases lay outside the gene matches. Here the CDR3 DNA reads TGTGCCAGCAGTTTTACCCCCGGACTAGCGGGCCAGACCCAGTACTTC. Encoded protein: CASSFTPGLAGQTQYF.